Shown below are 15 T cell receptor beta chains from a single sample sequenced in a study of CD8 T cells in Susac syndrome. Random hexamers served to reverse transcribe roughly 0.45 to 1 ug RNA. TCRdb re-called the immunoSEQ multiplex PCR reads with MiXCR, one entry per CDR3 protein. The sample carries about 190,000 distinct CDR3 sequences, about 91% recorded once. The sequenced sample was CD4+ T cells from PBMCs. These receptors were obtained from a human donor with Susac syndrome.

This clonotype has a single count. CDR3 nucleotide sequence: TGTGCCAGCAGCTTAACAGGGTACAATGAGCAGTTCTTC. Translation: CASSLTGYNEQFF. The genes are TRBV11-3 and TRBJ2-1; the D gene is possibly TRBD1 (6 bases). CDR1 is SGHNT and CDR2 is YENEEA in the germline V gene. The length of the CDR3 is 13 residues. With 2 bases removed from V and 4 bases from J, the gap between germline ends came to 6 bases.

The rearrangement uses TRBV9 and TRBJ1-1; tentatively, D is TRBD1 (5 bases). CDR3 length: 14 residues. CDR1 is SGDLS and CDR2 is YYNGEE in the germline V gene. V lost 3 bases and J 1 base, leaving 10 bases between the germline ends. CDR3 loop: CASSADRGNTEAFF. DNA for the CDR3: TGTGCCAGCAGCGCAGACAGAGGGAACACTGAAGCTTTCTTT.

The J gene is TRBJ2-1, the V gene TRBV29-1; 15 bases are shared with TRBD2. V lost 4 bases to trimming and J lost 2 bases; unmatched junction nucleotides: 15. Germline CDR1 and CDR2: SQVTM and ANQGSEA. The CDR3 is 20 amino acids. This chain's CDR3 is CSVGHRWTSGRARTYNEQFF. The CDR3, as DNA: TGCAGCGTTGGTCACCGATGGACTAGCGGGAGGGCCAGGACCTACAATGAGCAGTTCTTC.

The J gene is TRBJ2-1, the V gene TRBV20-1, with TRBD2 matching over 10 bases. With V trimmed by 6 bases and J by 4 bases, 9 bases remained unmatched. In germline, CDR1 is DFQATT, CDR2 SNEGSKA (reference sequence). The CDR3 runs to 15 residues. The chain's CDR3 is CSASNPTSGYNEQFF. CDR3 coding DNA: TGCAGTGCCTCAAACCCGACTAGCGGGTACAATGAGCAGTTCTTC.

V usage is TRBV5-1 and J usage is TRBJ1-2, with 8 positions matching TRBD1. Germline CDR1 and CDR2: SGHRS and YFSETQ. This CDR3 is 15 amino acids long. The V segment lost 4 bases and the J segment 0 bases; nucleotides outside the gene matches: 5. The chain's CDR3 is CASSVQGDSNYGYTF. In DNA form, the CDR3 reads TGCGCCAGCAGCGTACAGGGGGACTCTAACTATGGCTACACCTTC.

This clonotype has just one count. The genes are TRBV6-5 and TRBJ2-3; D might be TRBD1 (6 bases). CDR1 and CDR2 from the germline V gene are MNHEY and SVGAGI. V was cut by 7 bases and J by 2 bases, with 13 bases left in between. The CDR3 runs 14 residues. This CDR3 reads CASTRDIFTDTQYF. The CDR3 bases are TGTGCCAGCACCCGGGACATCTTCACAGATACGCAGTATTTT.

The chain combines TRBV5-1 with TRBJ1-1, with no clear D. V gave up 4 bases and J gave up 3 bases, with 16 bases separating them. The CDR3 extends over 15 amino acids. Germline CDR1 reads SGHRS; CDR2 reads YFSETQ. As DNA, the CDR3 is TGCGCCAGCAGCGGAAGCAATCCAACAGACACTGAAGCTTTCTTT. It specifies CASSGSNPTDTEAFF.

The chain is built from TRBV18 and TRBJ2-6; 8 bases are a match to TRBD1. The length of the CDR3 is 18 residues. Germline lookup yields CDR1 KGHSH and CDR2 LQKENI. V gave up 1 base and J gave up 2 bases; unmatched junction bases: 7. Here the CDR3 DNA reads TGTGCCAGCTCACCACTTGAGACAGGGGCGACTGGGGCCAACGTCCTGACTTTC. Translating gives CASSPLETGATGANVLTF.

The CDR3 DNA sequence: TGCAGTGCCCAGTTAGATTATGGCTACACCTTC. Protein sequence: CSAQLDYGYTF. The rearrangement uses TRBV20-1 and TRBJ1-2, with D unresolved. V lost 6 bases to trimming and J lost 5 bases, with 10 bases between them. Looked up from germline, CDR1 is DFQATT and CDR2 is SNEGSKA (reference sequence). The CDR3 spans 11 residues.

This chain uses TRBV20-1 with TRBJ2-1; D gene uncertain. CDR3 size: 14 residues. Germline V gives CDR1 DFQATT, CDR2 SNEGSKA (reference sequence). The germline V and J ends were trimmed by 7 bases and 7 bases, with 20 bases remaining between them. The CDR3 nucleotides are TGCAGTGTACGTGGCCTAGTTATAGATAATGAGCAGTTCTTC. Its protein product is CSVRGLVIDNEQFF.

The chain links TRBV10-3 to TRBJ2-1; perhaps TRBD2 as D (6 bases). CDR3 length equals 15 residues. V dropped 0 bases and J dropped 6 bases, with 12 bases sitting between them. From germline, CDR1 is ENHRY and CDR2 SYGVKD. CDR3 sequence: CAISESKGGPNEQFF. The DNA for the CDR3 is TGTGCCATCAGTGAGTCGAAAGGAGGGCCCAATGAGCAGTTCTTC.

This clonotype was recorded once. The V call is TRBV6-6, the J call TRBJ1-1; 7 nucleotides agree with TRBD1. V dropped 4 bases and J dropped 8; count of bases not matched to a gene: 4. This CDR3 has 12 residues. Germline V CDR1 and CDR2: MNHNY, SVGAGI (reference sequence). The CDR3 is CASSWDRSEAFF. The CDR3 DNA sequence: TGTGCCAGCAGTTGGGACAGATCCGAAGCTTTCTTT.

This clonotype was detected once. J is TRBJ2-1 and V is TRBV7-9, with D possibly being TRBD2 (7 bases). CDR3 size: 16 residues. Looked up from germline, CDR1 is SEHNR and CDR2 is FQNEAQ (reference sequence). V was pared by 4 bases and J by 3 bases, with 16 bases between. The CDR3 DNA is TGTGCCAGCAGCTCAGCAAGGGGGGGTAGCTACAATGAGCAGTTCTTC. As protein: CASSSARGGSYNEQFF.

The rearrangement links TRBV20-1 to TRBJ2-7; D gene uncertain. The CDR3 covers 14 residues. Germline V gene data show CDR1 as DFQATT and CDR2 as SNEGSKA (reference sequence). Trimming took 2 bases from V and 5 from J, leaving 16 bases between them. The CDR3 here is CSARNSRQIHEQYF. CDR3 coding DNA: TGCAGTGCTAGAAATTCGCGGCAGATCCACGAGCAGTACTTC.

This chain uses TRBV5-1 with TRBJ1-1; D remains unclear. This CDR3 is built from 13 residues. Germline assignment: CDR1 SGHRS and CDR2 YFSETQ. V was clipped by 0 bases and J by 10 bases, with 13 bases between them. CDR3 nucleotides: TGCGCCAGCAGCTTGGCGGGGTATAGCCGAGCTTTCTTT. The encoded protein is CASSLAGYSRAFF.